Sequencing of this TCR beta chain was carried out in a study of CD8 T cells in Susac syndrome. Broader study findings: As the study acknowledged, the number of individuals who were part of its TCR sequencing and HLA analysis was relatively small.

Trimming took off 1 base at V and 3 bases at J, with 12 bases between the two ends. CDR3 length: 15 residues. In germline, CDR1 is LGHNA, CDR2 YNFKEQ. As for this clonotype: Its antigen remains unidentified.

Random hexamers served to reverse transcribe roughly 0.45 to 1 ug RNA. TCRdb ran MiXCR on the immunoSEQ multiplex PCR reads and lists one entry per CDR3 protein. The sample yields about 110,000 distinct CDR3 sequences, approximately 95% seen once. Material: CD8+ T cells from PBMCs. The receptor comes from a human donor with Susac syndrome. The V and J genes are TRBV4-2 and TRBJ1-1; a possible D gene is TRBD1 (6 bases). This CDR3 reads CASSQVLRGDTEAFF. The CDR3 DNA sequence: TGTGCCAGCAGCCAAGTCCTCAGGGGCGACACTGAAGCTTTCTTT.